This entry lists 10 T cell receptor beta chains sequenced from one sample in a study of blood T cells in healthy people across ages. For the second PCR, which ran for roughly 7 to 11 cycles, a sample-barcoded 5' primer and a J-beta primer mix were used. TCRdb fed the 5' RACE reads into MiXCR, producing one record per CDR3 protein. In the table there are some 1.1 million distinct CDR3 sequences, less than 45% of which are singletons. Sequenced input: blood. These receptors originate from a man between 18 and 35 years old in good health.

The CDR3 DNA reads as TGTGCCAGCAGCTCCTCGAGCTCCTATAATTCACCCCTCCACTTT. As protein: CASSSSSSYNSPLHF. The chain uses TRBV7-6 and TRBJ1-6; no reliable D call. The V end was cut by 4 bases, the J end by 0 bases, with 7 bases between. CDR3 length: 15 amino acids. Per germline, CDR1 SGHVS and CDR2 FNYEAQ.

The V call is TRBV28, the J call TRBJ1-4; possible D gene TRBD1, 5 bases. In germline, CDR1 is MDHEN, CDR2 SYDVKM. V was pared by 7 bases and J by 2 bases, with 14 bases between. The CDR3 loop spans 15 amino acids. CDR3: CASTNRRGTNEKLFF. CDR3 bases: TGTGCCAGCACCAATCGTAGGGGCACTAATGAAAAACTGTTTTTT.

Here the CDR3 DNA reads TGTGCCAGCAGTGTAGGGGGCTACACCTATGGCTACACCTTC. Residues: CASSVGGYTYGYTF. The rearrangement uses TRBV12-3 or TRBV12-4 and TRBJ1-2; 7 bases fit TRBD1. CDR3 length: 14 residues. The V gene end was trimmed by 5 bases and the J gene end by 4 bases; junction bases not matched to a gene: 7.

The CDR3: CASNDRGNSYNEQFF. The DNA of the CDR3 is TGTGCCAGCAATGACAGGGGGAACTCCTACAATGAGCAGTTCTTC. The chain is built from TRBV2 and TRBJ2-1; 9 bases line up with TRBD1. CDR1 and CDR2 (germline): SNHLY, FYNNEI. With 7 bases clipped from V and 0 bases from J, the junction kept 4 bases outside the gene matches. This CDR3 contains 15 residues.

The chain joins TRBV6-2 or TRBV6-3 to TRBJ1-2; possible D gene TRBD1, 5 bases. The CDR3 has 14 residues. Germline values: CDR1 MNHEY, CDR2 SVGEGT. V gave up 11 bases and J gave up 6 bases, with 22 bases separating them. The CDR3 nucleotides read TGTGCCGGCATTCCAAACTACCAGGGAGATGGCTACACCTTC. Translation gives CAGIPNYQGDGYTF.

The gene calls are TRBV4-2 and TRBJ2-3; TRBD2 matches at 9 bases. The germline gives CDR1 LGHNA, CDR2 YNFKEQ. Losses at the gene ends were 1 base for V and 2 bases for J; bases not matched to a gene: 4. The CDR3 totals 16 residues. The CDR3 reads CASSQVLAGNTDTQYF. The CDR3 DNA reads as TGTGCCAGCAGCCAAGTCCTAGCGGGGAACACAGATACGCAGTATTTT.

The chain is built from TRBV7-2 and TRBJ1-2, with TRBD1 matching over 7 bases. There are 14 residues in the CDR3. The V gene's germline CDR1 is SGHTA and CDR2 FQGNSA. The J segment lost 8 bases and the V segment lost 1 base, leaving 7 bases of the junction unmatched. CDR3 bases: TGTGCCAGCAGCTTAGAAGGCAGGGGGAGAGGCTACACCTTC. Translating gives CASSLEGRGRGYTF.

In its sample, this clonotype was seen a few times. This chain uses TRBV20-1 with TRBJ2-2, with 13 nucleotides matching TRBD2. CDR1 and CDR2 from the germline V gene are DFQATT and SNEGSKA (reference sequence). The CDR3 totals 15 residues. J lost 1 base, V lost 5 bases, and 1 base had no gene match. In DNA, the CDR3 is TGCAGTGCTCGGACTAGCGGGGGGAACACCGGGGAGCTGTTTTTT. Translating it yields CSARTSGGNTGELFF.

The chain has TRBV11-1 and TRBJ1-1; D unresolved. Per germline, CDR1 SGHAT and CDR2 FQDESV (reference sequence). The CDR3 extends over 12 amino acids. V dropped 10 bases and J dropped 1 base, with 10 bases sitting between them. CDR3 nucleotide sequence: TGTGCCACCAAGCTACAGAACACTGAAGCTTTCTTT. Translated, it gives CATKLQNTEAFF.

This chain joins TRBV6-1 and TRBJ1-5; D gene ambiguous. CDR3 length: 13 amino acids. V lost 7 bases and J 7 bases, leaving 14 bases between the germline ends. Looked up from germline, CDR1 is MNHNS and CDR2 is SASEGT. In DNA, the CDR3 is TGTGCCAGCATTCGGGAAGGAAAACAGCCCCAGCATTTT. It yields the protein CASIREGKQPQHF.